Shown below are 30 T cell receptor beta chains from a single sample sequenced in a study of T cell repertoires in cytomegalovirus infection (dated by TCRdb to the late 2010s). Antigens of these TCRs are unknown. The sample's treatment or condition label, in plain terms: in vitro stimulation with specific CMV peptide epitopes to enrich CMV-specific T cells. These reads were obtained on an Illumina HiSeq 1500. TCRdb redid the processing of the public reads, applying fastp at Q25 and MiXCR, and retained in-frame beta chains. Every entry covers one CDR3 protein and lists the most common genes and DNA from its rows. Recorded for this sample are about 85,000 distinct CDR3 sequences; 45% to 55% of them occurred a single time. The ten largest clones take up 90% to 95% of the sample. Sample: CD8+ T cells from cultured PBMCs, taken from culture after CMV antigen stimulation. These receptors all come from a human donor in good health (CMV status not recorded). Some clones in this sample may be carry-over from other donors' samples.

This clonotype was detected only once. The chain uses TRBV14 and TRBJ2-1; D is unresolved. The V gene's germline CDR1 is SGHDN and CDR2 FVKESK. The V end lost 4 bases, the J end lost 5 bases, and 12 bases lay between the germline ends. This CDR3 spans 14 amino acids. CDR3 loop: CASSRLKRDNEQFF. In nucleotides, the CDR3 is TGTGCCAGCAGCCGGTTGAAGCGAGACAATGAGCAGTTCTTC. The full variable domain, with the rest looked up from reference TRBV14 and TRBJ2-1, is EAGVTQFPSHSVIEKGQTVTLRCDPISGHDNLYWYRRVMGKEIKFLLHFVKESKQDESGMPNNRFLAERTGGTYSTLKVQPAELEDSGVYFCASSRLKRDNEQFFGPGTRLTVL.

J is TRBJ1-2 and V is TRBV6-2 or TRBV6-3, with TRBD1 matching over 7 bases. In germline, CDR1 is MNHEY, CDR2 SVGEGT. The CDR3 totals 15 residues. The J segment lost 3 bases and the V segment lost 0 bases, leaving 4 bases of the junction unmatched. This CDR3 reads CASSYSRQGDYGYTF. The CDR3 DNA is TGTGCCAGCAGTTACTCGAGACAGGGAGACTATGGCTACACCTTC.

The V gene is TRBV7-2, the J gene TRBJ2-1; D unclear. CDR3 length equals 15 residues. The V gene lost 1 base and the J gene lost 3 bases, with 10 bases spanning the gap. Germline V gene sequence: CDR1 SGHTA, CDR2 FQGNSA. As DNA, the CDR3 is TGTGCCAGCAGCTTAGGCCAGTTTTTCTACAATGAGCAGTTCTTC. Its translation is CASSLGQFFYNEQFF.

This clonotype has a handful of counts. This chain connects TRBV27 to TRBJ2-5; D is uncertain. Germline CDR1 is MNHEY and CDR2 is SMNVEV (reference sequence). Trimming pared 4 bases from V and 3 bases from J, leaving 12 bases between. The CDR3 totals 14 residues. In DNA form, the CDR3 reads TGTGCCAGCAGTTCCAGGCATAACAAAGAGACCCAGTACTTC. This translates into CASSSRHNKETQYF.

This chain joins TRBV4-1 and TRBJ1-2, with 12 bases fitting TRBD1. This CDR3 is 14 amino acids long. Trimming removed 4 bases from V and 6 bases from J; junction bases left unmatched: 3. CDR1 is MGHRA and CDR2 is YSYEKL in the germline V gene. CDR3 nucleotide sequence: TGCGCCAGCAGCCCGGGACAGGGGGCCGATGGCTACACCTTC. Amino acids: CASSPGQGADGYTF.

This clonotype was seen a handful of times. The V call is TRBV12-3 or TRBV12-4, the J call TRBJ2-2, with TRBD2 matching 11 bases. V lost 4 bases, J lost 7 bases, and 17 bases stayed unmatched. The CDR3 totals 19 residues. DNA of the CDR3: TGTGCCAGCAGTTACCGGCCTTTTTTAGCGGGAGGGCATAACGGGGAGCTGTTTTTT. Translating it yields CASSYRPFLAGGHNGELFF.

The chain recombines TRBV6-5 with TRBJ2-6; no firm D call. V shed 1 base and J shed 7 bases, with 14 bases lying between them. The CDR3 spans 16 residues. CDR1 is MNHEY, CDR2 SVGAGI, per germline. The chain's CDR3 is CASSYFPPSEANVLTF. The CDR3 region has the DNA TGTGCCAGCAGTTACTTCCCCCCCTCTGAAGCCAACGTCCTGACTTTC.

This chain joins TRBV4-1 and TRBJ2-7, with D uncertain. The CDR3 sequence is 13 residues long. V lost 3 bases, J lost 0 bases, and 6 bases lay in between. In germline, CDR1 is MGHRA, CDR2 YSYEKL. Written as DNA, the CDR3 is TGCGCCAGCAGCCATCCGTACTCCTACGAGCAGTACTTC. The encoded protein is CASSHPYSYEQYF.

This clonotype showed up just a few times. The chain recombines TRBV6-2 or TRBV6-3 with TRBJ2-7; 9 bases map to TRBD1. Germline CDR1 is MNHEY and CDR2 is SVGEGT. The CDR3 sequence is 14 residues long. Losses at the gene ends were 2 bases for V and 6 bases for J; bases not matched to a gene: 5. This CDR3 reads CASSYAGQGTEQYF. The CDR3, as DNA: TGTGCCAGCAGTTACGCAGGACAGGGGACCGAGCAGTACTTC.

This chain connects TRBV27 to TRBJ2-7; 10 bases map to TRBD2. The trim removed 4 bases at V and 3 bases at J, leaving 3 bases unmatched. The CDR3 totals 14 residues. Germline CDR1 MNHEY, CDR2 SMNVEV (reference sequence). CDR3: CASSSTSGNYEQYF. The CDR3 DNA is TGTGCCAGCAGTTCCACTAGCGGGAACTACGAGCAGTACTTC.

This clonotype was counted between two and nine times. The chain uses TRBV10-3 and TRBJ1-1, with 7 nucleotides matching TRBD1. The germline V gene encodes CDR1 ENHRY and CDR2 SYGVKD. This CDR3 is 16 amino acids long. J was trimmed by 7 bases and V by 0 bases; bases with no gene match: 11. As DNA, the CDR3 is TGTGCCATCAGTGAGTCGGCCGCAGGGGGTATGGTTGAAGCTTTCTTT. Protein sequence: CAISESAAGGMVEAFF.

This chain uses TRBV5-5 with TRBJ2-1, with TRBD2 matching over 10 bases. From germline, CDR1 is SGHKS and CDR2 YYEKEE (reference sequence). V was pared by 3 bases and J by 7 bases, with 10 bases of the junction left unmatched. This CDR3 has 16 residues. The CDR3 nucleotides are TGTGCCAGCAGCTGGAAGCGGGGGGGCCTCGAAAATGAGCAGTTCTTC. Translation gives CASSWKRGGLENEQFF.

The V and J genes are TRBV7-6 and TRBJ2-1; the D is unclear. The germline CDR1 and CDR2 sequences are SGHVS and FNYEAQ. The germline V and J ends were trimmed by 1 base and 7 bases, with 8 bases remaining between them. CDR3 length: 13 amino acids. CDR3 amino acids: CASSLERWNEQFF. CDR3 nucleotides: TGTGCCAGCAGCTTAGAGCGTTGGAATGAGCAGTTCTTC.

Concerning this clonotype: The germline gene is not matched at one end of the junction; a read error may be the cause. The chain recombines TRBV19 with TRBJ2-1, with TRBD1 identical over 8 bases. From germline, CDR1 is LNHDA and CDR2 SQIVND (reference sequence). The CDR3 has 14 amino acids. CDR3 region: CASRTGRSYNKQFF. CDR3 DNA: TGTGCCAGCCGGACAGGGAGATCCTACAATAAGCAGTTCTTC.

The chain is built from TRBV7-6 and TRBJ1-1; TRBD1 agrees at 7 bases. The CDR3 is 13 amino acids. Germline V CDR1 and CDR2: SGHVS, FNYEAQ. With 0 bases clipped from V and 11 bases from J, the junction kept 6 bases outside the gene matches. In DNA, the CDR3 is TGTGCCAGCAGCTTAGCAGAGGGGGCCCAGGCTTTCTTT. It translates to CASSLAEGAQAFF.

The genes are TRBV24-1 and TRBJ2-1; 9 nucleotides line up with TRBD2. The CDR3 length is 15 residues. CDR1 and CDR2 from the germline V gene are KGHDR and SFDVKD. Trimming took 2 bases from V and 7 from J; bases not matched to a gene: 5. As DNA, the CDR3 is TGTGCCACCAGTGATTGGGCGGGAGGGTCTAATGAGCAGTTCTTC. It translates to CATSDWAGGSNEQFF.

The chain carries TRBV7-3 and TRBJ2-2, with D possibly being TRBD1 (5 bases). V lost 3 bases and J lost 6, with 11 bases in between. Germline CDR1 reads SGHTA; CDR2 reads FQGTGA. The CDR3 spans 14 residues. The CDR3 loop reads CASSLEGEPGELFF. CDR3 DNA sequence: TGTGCCAGCAGCTTGGAAGGGGAACCCGGGGAGCTGTTTTTT.

The gene calls are TRBV15 and TRBJ2-3, with D possibly being TRBD1 (6 bases). The ends were cut back, 8 bases at V and 8 bases at J, with 17 bases in the middle. CDR1 LNHNV and CDR2 YYDKDF come from the germline V gene (reference sequence). CDR3 length: 13 residues. CDR3 nucleotide sequence: TGTGCCACCGGGACACAACAGGGAGTTACGCAGTATTTT. It is translated as CATGTQQGVTQYF. Looking up the rest from reference TRBV15 and TRBJ2-3 gives the full variable domain: DAMVIQNPRYQVTQFGKPVTLSCSQTLNHNVMYWYQQKSSQAPKLLFHYYDKDFNNEADTPDNFQSRRPNTSFCFLDIRSPGLGDTAMYLCATGTQQGVTQYFGPGTRLTVL.

CDR3: CASRGTDYEQYF. The CDR3 nucleotides are TGTGCCAGCAGGGGGACAGACTACGAGCAGTACTTC. The V and J genes are TRBV6-1 and TRBJ2-7; 7 nucleotides line up with TRBD1. Germline CDR1 reads MNHNS; CDR2 reads SASEGT. The CDR3 spans 12 residues. V lost 6 bases and J lost 3; bases outside the gene matches: 2.

The chain carries TRBV7-6 and TRBJ2-3, with 7 bases matching TRBD1. Germline CDR1 SGHVS, CDR2 FNYEAQ. V dropped 2 bases and J dropped 5; count of bases not matched to a gene: 7. The length of the CDR3 is 15 residues. The CDR3 protein is CASSLSGTAGDTQYF. The DNA for the CDR3 is TGTGCCAGCAGCTTATCTGGGACAGCCGGAGATACGCAGTATTTT.

This clonotype was seen more than once but under ten times. The chain combines TRBV29-1 with TRBJ1-2, with 9 bases matching TRBD1. With V trimmed by 6 bases and J by 6 bases, 11 bases remained unmatched. This CDR3 has 14 amino acids. Germline V gives CDR1 SQVTM, CDR2 ANQGSEA. The CDR3 region is CSVDPGTGWDGYTF. CDR3 nucleotides: TGCAGCGTCGACCCGGGGACAGGGTGGGATGGCTACACCTTC.

This clonotype has just a few counts. This chain links TRBV7-2 with TRBJ2-7; D is perhaps TRBD1 (5 bases). Germline V gene data show CDR1 as SGHTA and CDR2 as FQGNSA. This CDR3 has 13 amino acids. V was shortened by 4 bases and J by 4 bases, with 11 bases between the two germline ends. The CDR3 DNA reads as TGTGCCAGCAGCTCGACCCAGGGTTACGAGCAGTACTTC. This codes for CASSSTQGYEQYF.

The rearrangement uses TRBV20-1 and TRBJ2-7; D assignment may be TRBD1 or TRBD2 (5 bases each). The germline V gene has CDR1 DFQATT and CDR2 SNEGSKA (reference sequence). There are 14 residues in the CDR3. Trimming removed 2 bases from V and 5 bases from J, with 16 bases in between. Here the CDR3 DNA reads TGCAGTGCTAGATACCAGCCTCAGGGAGACGAGCAGTACTTC. Protein sequence: CSARYQPQGDEQYF.

The chain links TRBV10-3 to TRBJ1-1, with TRBD1 matching 7 bases. The CDR3 sequence is 15 residues long. CDR1 ENHRY and CDR2 SYGVKD come from the germline V gene. V shed 5 bases and J 1 base; nucleotides not matched to a gene: 7. The DNA for the CDR3 is TGTGCCATCAGTCTACCGGGACAGTCGAACACTGAAGCTTTCTTT. This encodes CAISLPGQSNTEAFF.

The chain couples TRBV19 to TRBJ1-5, with 11 bases lining up with TRBD1. The germline CDR1 and CDR2 sequences are LNHDA and SQIVND (reference sequence). V lost 2 bases, J lost 4 bases, and 13 bases stayed unmatched. CDR3 length: 19 amino acids. CDR3: CASSIHPGQGAVGNQPQHF. DNA for the CDR3: TGTGCCAGTAGTATACATCCCGGACAGGGGGCGGTAGGGAATCAGCCCCAGCATTTT. The full variable domain, rest sourced from reference TRBV19 and TRBJ1-5, is DGGITQSPKYLFRKEGQNVTLSCEQNLNHDAMYWYRQDPGQGLRLIYYSQIVNDFQKGDIAEGYSVSREKKESFPLTVTSAQKNPTAFYLCASSIHPGQGAVGNQPQHFGDGTRLSIL.

The chain uses TRBV4-2 and TRBJ2-3; 10 positions agree with TRBD2. The germline V gene encodes CDR1 LGHNA and CDR2 YNFKEQ. There are 18 residues in the CDR3. Trimming removed 4 bases from V and 3 bases from J; junction bases left unmatched: 13. The CDR3 nucleotides read TGTGCCAGCAGCCGTCAATTTAGCGGGGGGAGAGGAACAGATACGCAGTATTTT. It translates to CASSRQFSGGRGTDTQYF.

Points on this clonotype: The junction departs from the called germline gene at one end, perhaps through a read error. This sequence joins TRBV2 and TRBJ2-3, with D perhaps matching TRBD1 (6 bases). This CDR3 is 15 amino acids long. Germline CDR1 and CDR2: SNHLY and FYNNEI. CDR3 sequence (DNA): TGTGTCAGCACCATGGGGGCAAAATTCACAGATACGCAGTATTTT. Protein: CVSTMGAKFTDTQYF.

This clonotype was seen a handful of times. V is TRBV7-2 and J is TRBJ2-3, with 10 bases identical to TRBD2. The germline V gene encodes CDR1 SGHTA and CDR2 FQGNSA. This CDR3 spans 16 amino acids. Losses at the gene ends were 3 bases for V and 5 bases for J; bases not matched to a gene: 8. The CDR3 loop reads CASSFRGLARGDTQYF. Written as DNA, the CDR3 is TGTGCCAGCAGCTTTAGGGGACTAGCGAGGGGAGATACGCAGTATTTT.

This chain connects TRBV28 to TRBJ2-7, with D possibly TRBD1 on 7 matching bases. The germline V and J ends were trimmed by 5 bases and 6 bases, with 11 bases remaining between them. CDR3 length: 12 amino acids. The germline gives CDR1 MDHEN, CDR2 SYDVKM. CDR3 amino acids: CASSPRGAEQYF. The CDR3 DNA sequence: TGTGCCAGCAGTCCCAGGGGGGCCGAGCAGTACTTC.

About this clonotype itself: One end of the junction varies from germline; a read error may be responsible. The genes are TRBV7-7 and TRBJ1-5; D unresolved. CDR3 length: 15 residues. Germline loops: CDR1 SSHAT, CDR2 FNYEAQ (reference sequence). CDR3 bases: TGTGCTAGCAGCCCACCGAAAGGGATCCGGCAGCCCCAGCATTTT. Its protein is CASSPPKGIRQPQHF.